This T cell receptor beta chain was observed in a study of CD8 T cells in ankylosing spondylitis. Libraries of TCR beta came from quantitative 5'-RACE with molecular barcodes. TCRdb re-analysed the 5' RACE reads in MiXCR, keeping a single row per CDR3 protein. The data hold about 130,000 distinct CDR3 sequences, with just under 7.5% observed a single time. The CDR3 extends over 19 amino acids. CDR1 is SGHAT and CDR2 is FQDESV in the germline V gene (reference sequence). V shed 1 base, J shed 1 base, and the junction held 10 bases outside the gene matches. Study findings and constraints: Reactive arthritis synovial fluid and blood previously showed some of these motif variants. What seemed typical of ankylosing spondylitis blood was a TCR beta motif built from several highly homologous variants. Significantly higher representation of disease-linked clones was reported for matched ankylosing spondylitis synovial fluid.

This clonotype was recorded many times. Its antigen is not identified. The specimen sequenced was blood, either unsorted or a sorted T cell fraction (not recorded which). This sequence originates from a female donor with ankylosing spondylitis or in good health (not recorded which). The rearrangement uses TRBV11-1 and TRBJ1-5; 10 nucleotides align to TRBD1. For the CDR3, the DNA is TGTGCCAGCAGCTTAGTTGCCCCGGGACAGGGGTTGAGCAATCAGCCCCAGCATTTT. It encodes CASSLVAPGQGLSNQPQHF. The full variable domain, completed using reference TRBV11-1 and TRBJ1-5, is EAEVAQSPRYKITEKSQAVAFWCDPISGHATLYWYRQILGQGPELLVQFQDESVVDDSQLPKDRFSAERLKGVDSTLKIQPAELGDSAMYLCASSLVAPGQGLSNQPQHFGDGTRLSIL.